This is a list of T cell receptor beta chains from one sample in a study of T cell responses to AZD1222 COVID-19 vaccine. Profiling relied on immunoSEQ multiplex PCR, and the TCRdb table lists in-frame clones only, not all of them. The sample includes around 97,000 clones, roughly 91% of them seen just once. The specimen comprised peripheral blood, sampled on day 0 of AZD1222 vaccination. The receptor source for this set is an adult in good health. Each CDR3 is given with its conserved first and last residue. The D gene is left open where the match is weak. Expanded clones are given a class, and other clones once, few, many or no size at all.

j_gene,d_gene,abundance,v_gene,CDR3aa,CDR3nt
TRBJ1-6,-,once,TRBV9,CASSAQESYNSPLHF,TGTGCCAGCAGCGCGCAGGAATCCTATAATTCACCCCTCCACTTT
TRBJ2-3,-,-,TRBV6-5,CASSYSEDTQYF,TGTGCCAGCAGTTACTCCGAAGATACGCAGTATTTT
TRBJ2-7,TRBD2,-,TRBV10-2,CASSGGGPEQYF,TGCGCCAGCAGTGGGGGAGGGCCCGAGCAGTACTTC
TRBJ1-3,-,-,TRBV2,CASSTIRGGSGNTIYF,TGTGCCAGCAGTACCATCAGGGGAGGCTCTGGAAACACCATATATTTT
TRBJ2-7,-,-,TRBV6-1,CASSEMSQSYEQYF,TGTGCCAGCAGTGAAATGAGTCAATCCTACGAGCAGTACTTC
TRBJ1-3,TRBD1,-,TRBV18,CASSRSLGQGSGNTIYF,TGTGCCAGCTCACGAAGTCTGGGACAGGGGTCAGGAAACACCATATATTTT
TRBJ2-3,TRBD2,-,TRBV7-2,CASSPGTSGFSTDTQYF,TGTGCCAGCAGCCCCGGGACTAGCGGTTTTAGCACAGATACGCAGTATTTT
TRBJ1-1,-,-,TRBV4-2,CASSQGGENTEAFF,TGTGCCAGCAGCCAAGGGGGGGAAAACACTGAAGCTTTCTTT
TRBJ2-7,-,-,TRBV30,CAWSVRRGGKSYEQYF,TGTGCCTGGAGTGTCCGAAGGGGGGGCAAATCCTACGAGCAGTACTTC
TRBJ1-5,-,-,TRBV30,CAWAGVGNQPQHF,TGTGCCTGGGCGGGGGTTGGCAATCAGCCCCAGCATTTT
TRBJ1-1,-,-,TRBV11-1,CASSLIAGNTEAFF,TGTGCCAGCAGCTTAATCGCGGGGAACACTGAAGCTTTCTTT
TRBJ2-7,TRBD1,-,TRBV9,CASSRMGQGNEQYF,TGTGCCAGCAGCAGGATGGGACAGGGGAACGAGCAGTACTTC
TRBJ1-6,-,-,TRBV18,CASSPGIQGGSPLHF,TGTGCCAGCTCACCTGGGATCCAGGGCGGTTCACCCCTCCACTTT
TRBJ2-5,-,-,TRBV5-6,CASSLGYQETQYF,TGTGCCAGCAGCTTGGGGTACCAAGAGACCCAGTACTTC
TRBJ2-7,TRBD2,-,TRBV7-2,CASSLGGTSRPPLHF,TGTGCCAGCAGCTTAGGAGGGACTAGCAGGCCCCCGCTCCACTTC
TRBJ1-2,-,-,TRBV7-2,CASSLAYLGGYTF,TGTGCCAGCAGCTTAGCGTACCTGGGTGGCTACACCTTC
TRBJ1-5,-,-,TRBV28,CASAGQPQHF,TGTGCCAGCGCCGGTCAGCCCCAGCATTTT
TRBJ1-2,-,-,TRBV28,CASTSQLRDGYTF,TGTGCCAGTACGAGTCAACTTAGGGATGGCTACACCTTC
TRBJ1-2,-,-,TRBV6-6,CASSYSPGGGGYGYTF,TGTGCCAGCAGTTACTCCCCGGGCGGGGGCGGGTATGGCTACACCTTC
TRBJ1-1,-,-,TRBV19,CASSIGDITEAFF,TGTGCCAGTAGTATCGGGGATATCACTGAAGCTTTCTTT
TRBJ2-3,-,-,TRBV5-8,CASSLGRTLSTDTQYF,TGTGCCAGCAGCCTGGGACGGACGCTTAGCACAGATACGCAGTATTTT
TRBJ1-2,-,-,TRBV30,CADSAFPGGGYTF,TGTGCGGATTCGGCGTTTCCCGGGGGTGGCTACACCTTC
TRBJ1-6,-,-,TRBV18,CASSPRGTQNSPLHF,TGTGCCAGCTCACCAAGAGGGACACAGAATTCACCCCTCCACTTT
TRBJ1-2,TRBD1,-,TRBV6-5,CASRDRGFNYGYTF,TGTGCCAGCAGGGACAGGGGTTTTAACTATGGCTACACCTTC
TRBJ1-3,-,-,TRBV6-5,CASRDASGNTIYF,TGTGCCAGCAGGGACGCATCTGGAAACACCATATATTTT
TRBJ1-5,-,-,TRBV5-1,CASSSGHTSGQPQHF,TGCGCCAGCAGCTCGGGACATACCTCGGGTCAGCCCCAGCATTTT
TRBJ2-2,TRBD2,-,TRBV7-2,CASSLVLAVTGELFF,TGTGCCAGCAGCTTAGTACTAGCGGTCACCGGGGAGCTGTTTTTT
TRBJ2-3,-,-,TRBV6-5,CASSFRESTDTQYF,TGTGCCAGCAGTTTCAGGGAGAGCACAGATACGCAGTATTTT
TRBJ2-3,-,-,TRBV28,CASSFRPTDTQYF,TGTGCCAGCAGTTTCCGACCCACAGATACGCAGTATTTT
TRBJ2-7,TRBD1,-,TRBV9,CASSGDRAYEQYF,TGTGCCAGCAGTGGGGACAGGGCCTACGAGCAGTACTTC
TRBJ2-7,-,-,TRBV5-1,CASSSDSSYEQYF,TGCGCCAGCAGCTCCGATAGCTCCTACGAGCAGTACTTC
TRBJ2-3,-,-,TRBV7-3,CASSPGRTDTQYF,TGTGCCAGCAGCCCTGGGAGAACAGATACGCAGTATTTT
TRBJ2-1,TRBD2,-,TRBV11-1,CASSSAGADNEQFF,TGTGCCAGCAGCTCTGCGGGAGCCGACAATGAGCAGTTCTTC
TRBJ2-1,-,-,TRBV19,CASSTPGDLREQFF,TGTGCCAGTAGTACTCCCGGGGACTTAAGGGAGCAGTTCTTC
TRBJ2-3,-,-,TRBV7-9,CASSLGRGVWEDTQYF,TGTGCCAGCAGCCTAGGAAGGGGCGTCTGGGAAGATACGCAGTATTTT
TRBJ2-6,TRBD2,-,TRBV6-5,CASRHGGSGANVLTF,TGTGCCAGCAGGCACGGGGGGTCCGGGGCCAACGTCCTGACTTTC
TRBJ2-3,-,many,TRBV7-3,CASSFIVDTQYF,TGTGCCAGCAGCTTTATAGTAGATACGCAGTATTTT
TRBJ2-6,-,once,TRBV28,CASRGNPTSGANVLTF,TGTGCCAGCAGGGGGAATCCGACCTCTGGGGCCAACGTCCTGACTTTC
TRBJ2-7,-,few,TRBV19,CASSIEGRNYEQYF,TGTGCCAGTAGTATAGAAGGGAGGAACTACGAGCAGTACTTC
TRBJ2-3,-,-,TRBV2,CASSESAAGTDTQYF,TGTGCCAGCAGTGAATCGGCGGCGGGCACAGATACGCAGTATTTT
TRBJ1-6,-,-,TRBV27,CASKAQGNSPLHF,TGTGCCAGCAAGGCTCAGGGTAATTCACCCCTCCACTTT
TRBJ2-7,-,-,TRBV5-6,CASSSSPPGGHYEQYF,TGTGCCAGCAGCTCAAGTCCTCCGGGGGGACACTACGAGCAGTACTTC
TRBJ2-3,-,-,TRBV19,CASSTVRGKTDTQYF,TGTGCCAGTAGTACAGTCCGGGGCAAAACAGATACGCAGTATTTT
TRBJ1-2,TRBD1,-,TRBV28,CASSPRLQGNYGYTF,TGTGCCAGCAGTCCACGTTTACAGGGGAACTATGGCTACACCTTC
TRBJ1-2,TRBD1,-,TRBV6-5,CASSRSDREGYGYTF,TGTGCCAGCAGCCGTTCGGACAGGGAAGGTTATGGCTACACCTTC